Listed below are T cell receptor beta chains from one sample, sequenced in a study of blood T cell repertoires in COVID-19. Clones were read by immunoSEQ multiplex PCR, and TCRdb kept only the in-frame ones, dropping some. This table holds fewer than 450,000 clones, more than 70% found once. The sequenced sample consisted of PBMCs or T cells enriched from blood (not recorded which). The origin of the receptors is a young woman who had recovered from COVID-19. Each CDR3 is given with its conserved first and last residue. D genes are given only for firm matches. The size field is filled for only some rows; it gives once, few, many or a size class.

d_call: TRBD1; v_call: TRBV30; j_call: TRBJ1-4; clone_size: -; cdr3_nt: TGTGCCTGGAGTCCCGGGACAGGGCCCATAAATGAAAAACTGTTTTTT; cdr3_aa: CAWSPGTGPINEKLFF
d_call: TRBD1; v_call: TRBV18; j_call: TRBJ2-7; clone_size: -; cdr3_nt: TGTGCCAGCTCAACCCGGGGACAGACCACCTACGAGCAGTACTTC; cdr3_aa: CASSTRGQTTYEQYF
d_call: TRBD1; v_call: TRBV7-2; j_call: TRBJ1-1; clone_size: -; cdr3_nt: TGTGCCAGTTGGGACAGCTACACTGAAGCTTTCTTT; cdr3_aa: CASWDSYTEAFF
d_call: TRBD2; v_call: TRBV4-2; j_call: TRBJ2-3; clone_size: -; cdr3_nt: TGTGCCAGCAGCTCCCGTCTAGCGGGGGGACGAAACACAGATACGCAGTATTTT; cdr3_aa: CASSSRLAGGRNTDTQYF
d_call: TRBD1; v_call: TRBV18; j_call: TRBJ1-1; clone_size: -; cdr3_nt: TGTGCCAGCTCCGTTACTGGACAGGGAAGGGGGAGCACTGAAGCTTTCTTT; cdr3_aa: CASSVTGQGRGSTEAFF
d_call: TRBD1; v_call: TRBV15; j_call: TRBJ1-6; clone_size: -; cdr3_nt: TGTGCCACCAGCAGGGGGACAGGGTTAGGGTCACCCCTCCACTTT; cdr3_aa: CATSRGTGLGSPLHF
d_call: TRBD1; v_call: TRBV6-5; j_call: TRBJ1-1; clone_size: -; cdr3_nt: TGTGCCAGCACAGAGACAGGGACTGAAGCTTTCTTT; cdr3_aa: CASTETGTEAFF
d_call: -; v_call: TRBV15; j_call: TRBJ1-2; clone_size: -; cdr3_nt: TGTGCCACCAGCCAGGTCCCTGGTCAGATTTATGGCTACACCTTC; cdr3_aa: CATSQVPGQIYGYTF
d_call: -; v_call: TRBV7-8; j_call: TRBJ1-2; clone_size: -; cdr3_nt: TGTGCCAGCAGCTTAGACGGCAGCGACTATGGCTACACCTTC; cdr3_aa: CASSLDGSDYGYTF
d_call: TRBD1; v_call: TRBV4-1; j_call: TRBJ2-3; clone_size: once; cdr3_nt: TGCGCCAGCAGCCAAGAGGGGATAGGGGGCTCTAGCACAGATACGCAGTATTTT; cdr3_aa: CASSQEGIGGSSTDTQYF
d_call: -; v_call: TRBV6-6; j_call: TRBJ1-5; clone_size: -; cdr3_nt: TGTGCCAGCAGTTCCGGGACACTTGATCAGCCCCAGCATTTT; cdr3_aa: CASSSGTLDQPQHF
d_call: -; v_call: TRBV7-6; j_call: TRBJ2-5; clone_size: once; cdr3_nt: TGTGCCAGCAGCTCGAACCCCGGGACAAGTCAAGAGACCCAGTACTTC; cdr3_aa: CASSSNPGTSQETQYF
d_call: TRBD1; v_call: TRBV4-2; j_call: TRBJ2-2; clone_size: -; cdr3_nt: TGTGCCAGCAGCCAAGGACAGGGGGAGTACACCGGGGAGCTGTTTTTT; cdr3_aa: CASSQGQGEYTGELFF
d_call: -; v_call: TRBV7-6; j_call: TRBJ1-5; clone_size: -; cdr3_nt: TGTGCCAGCAGCCCTTTCGGAGTAGGTCAGCCCCAGCATTTT; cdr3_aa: CASSPFGVGQPQHF
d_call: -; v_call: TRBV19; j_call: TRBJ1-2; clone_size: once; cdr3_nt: TGTGCCAGTAGTATAGATCTTGCGCCCATCAATGGCTACACCTTC; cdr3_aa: CASSIDLAPINGYTF
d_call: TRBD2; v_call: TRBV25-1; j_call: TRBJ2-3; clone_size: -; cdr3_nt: TGTGCCAGCAGTGTCCGACTAGCGGGGGTGCGAGATACGCAGTATTTT; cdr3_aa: CASSVRLAGVRDTQYF
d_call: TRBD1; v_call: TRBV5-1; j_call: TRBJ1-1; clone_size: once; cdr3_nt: TGCGCCAGCAGCTTAGGGGGCGTGAACACTGAAGCTTTCTTT; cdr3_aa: CASSLGGVNTEAFF
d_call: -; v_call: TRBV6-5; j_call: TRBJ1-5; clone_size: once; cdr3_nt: TGTGCCAGCAGCCGACAGGTGGGCAATCAGCCCCAGCATTTT; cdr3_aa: CASSRQVGNQPQHF
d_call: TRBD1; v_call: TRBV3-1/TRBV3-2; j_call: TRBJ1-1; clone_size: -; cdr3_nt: TGTGCCAGCAGCGCCGAGGGAAGCACAGGGGGGAACACTGAAGCTTTCTTT; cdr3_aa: CASSAEGSTGGNTEAFF
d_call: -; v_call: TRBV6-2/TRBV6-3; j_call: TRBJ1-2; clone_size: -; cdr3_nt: TGTGCCAGCAGTACAGGACAGCTAACCCGCTATGGCTACACCTTC; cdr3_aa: CASSTGQLTRYGYTF
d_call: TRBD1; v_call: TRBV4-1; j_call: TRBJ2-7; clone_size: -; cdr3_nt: TGCGCCAGCAGCCAAGGGACAGGGTTCTACGAGCAGTACTTC; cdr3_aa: CASSQGTGFYEQYF
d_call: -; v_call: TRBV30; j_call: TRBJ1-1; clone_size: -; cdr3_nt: TGTGCCTGGGTTAGCCTGACAGTCCGGTTTGATGAAGCTTTCTTT; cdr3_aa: CAWVSLTVRFDEAFF
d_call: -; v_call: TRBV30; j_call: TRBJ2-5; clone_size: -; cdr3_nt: TGTGCCTGGAGCCATAACGCTGGGGCTGGGGAGACCCAGTACTTC; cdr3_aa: CAWSHNAGAGETQYF
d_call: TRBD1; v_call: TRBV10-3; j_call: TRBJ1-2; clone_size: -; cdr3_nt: TGTGCCATCAGGAGGGACAGCACTAACTATGGCTACACCTTC; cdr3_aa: CAIRRDSTNYGYTF
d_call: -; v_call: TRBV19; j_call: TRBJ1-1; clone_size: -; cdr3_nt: TGTGCCAGTAGTGGTCAGGGCCACACTGAAGCTTTCTTT; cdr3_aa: CASSGQGHTEAFF
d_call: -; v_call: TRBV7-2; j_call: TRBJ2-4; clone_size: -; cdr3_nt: TGTGCCAGCAGCTTAGCGCTGACGGGGGTGGCCAAAAACATTCAGTACTTC; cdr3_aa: CASSLALTGVAKNIQYF
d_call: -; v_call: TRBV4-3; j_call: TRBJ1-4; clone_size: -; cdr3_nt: TGCGCCAGCAGCCCTCGAACCGAGAATGAAAAACTGTTTTTT; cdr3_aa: CASSPRTENEKLFF
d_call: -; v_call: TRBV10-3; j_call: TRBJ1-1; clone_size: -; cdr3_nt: TGTGCCATCGCGAGGGATAATTTGAACACTGAAGCTTTCTTT; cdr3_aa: CAIARDNLNTEAFF
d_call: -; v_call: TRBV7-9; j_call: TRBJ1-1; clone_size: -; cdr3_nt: TGTGCCAGCAGCCAGCAGGGGCGGAAGACTGAAGCTTTCTTT; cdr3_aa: CASSQQGRKTEAFF
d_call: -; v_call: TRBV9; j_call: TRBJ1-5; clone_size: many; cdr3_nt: TGTGCCAGCAGCGAAAACGGGGGCAATCAGCCCCAGCATTTT; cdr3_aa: CASSENGGNQPQHF
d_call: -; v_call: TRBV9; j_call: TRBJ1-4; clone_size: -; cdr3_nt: TGTGCCAGCAGCGTAGTCCCCGGGGCTAATGAAAAACTGTTTTTT; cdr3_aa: CASSVVPGANEKLFF
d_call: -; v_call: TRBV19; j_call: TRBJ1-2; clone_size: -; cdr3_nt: TGTGCCAGTAGTATTCGAGGACATGCCGATTATGGCTACACCTTC; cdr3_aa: CASSIRGHADYGYTF
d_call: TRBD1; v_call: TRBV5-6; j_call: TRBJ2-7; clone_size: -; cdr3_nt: TGTGCCAGCGCTACACATCGAACGGGACAGTTCAACGAGCAGTACTTC; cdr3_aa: CASATHRTGQFNEQYF
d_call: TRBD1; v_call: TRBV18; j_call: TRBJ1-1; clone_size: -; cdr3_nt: TGTGCCAGCTCAGGCACCGGGACAGATACTGAAGCTTTCTTT; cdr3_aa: CASSGTGTDTEAFF
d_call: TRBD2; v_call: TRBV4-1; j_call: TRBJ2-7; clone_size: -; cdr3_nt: TGCGCCAGCAGCCAAGATCCCAGCGGGGGGGCCTACGAGCAGTACTTC; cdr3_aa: CASSQDPSGGAYEQYF
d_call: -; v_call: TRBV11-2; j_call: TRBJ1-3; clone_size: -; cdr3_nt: TGTGCCAGCAGCTGGGACATAAACTCTGGAAACACCATATATTTT; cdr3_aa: CASSWDINSGNTIYF
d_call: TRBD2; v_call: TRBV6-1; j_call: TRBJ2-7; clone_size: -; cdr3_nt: TGTGCCAGCAGTGAATCAGCGGGGGGGCTCGAGCAGTACTTC; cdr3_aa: CASSESAGGLEQYF
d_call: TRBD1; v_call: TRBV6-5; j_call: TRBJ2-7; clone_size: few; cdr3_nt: TGTGCCAGCAGTTACTTACAGGGGGTTTGGCAGTACTTC; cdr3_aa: CASSYLQGVWQYF
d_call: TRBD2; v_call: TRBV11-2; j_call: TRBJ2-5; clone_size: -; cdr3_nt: TGTGCCAGCAGCTTAGATCGACTGACTAGCGGGGGAAAGACCCAGTACTTC; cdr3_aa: CASSLDRLTSGGKTQYF
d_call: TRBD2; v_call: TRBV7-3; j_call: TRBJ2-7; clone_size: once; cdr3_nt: TGTGCCAGCAGCCCCGGGGGGGCTAGCGGGGGAAACGAGCAGTACTTC; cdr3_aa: CASSPGGASGGNEQYF
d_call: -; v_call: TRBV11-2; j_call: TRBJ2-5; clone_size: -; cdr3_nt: TGTGCCAGCAGCTGGACTAGGGGGGAGACCCAGTACTTC; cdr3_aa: CASSWTRGETQYF
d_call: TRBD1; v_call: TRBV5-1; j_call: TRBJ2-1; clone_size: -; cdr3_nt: TGCGCCAGCAGCTTTTACAGGGGACCCCTTGGCTCCTACAATGAGCAGTTCTTC; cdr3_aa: CASSFYRGPLGSYNEQFF
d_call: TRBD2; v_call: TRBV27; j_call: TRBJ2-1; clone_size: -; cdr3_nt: TGTGCCAGCAGTTCTCGAGCGGGGGAAACCTACAATAAGGTGTTTTCCATCCTGTTCTTC; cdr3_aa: CASSSRAGETYNKVFSILFF
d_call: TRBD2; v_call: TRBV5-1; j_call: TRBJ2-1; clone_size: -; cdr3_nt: TGCGCCAGCAGCTCGGGGGGGACTAGCGCGTACAATGAGCAGTTCTTC; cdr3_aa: CASSSGGTSAYNEQFF
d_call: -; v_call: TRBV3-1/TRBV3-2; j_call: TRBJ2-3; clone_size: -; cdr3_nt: TGTGCCAGCAGCCAGGAGGGAGTCTTTACAGATACGCAGTATTTT; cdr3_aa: CASSQEGVFTDTQYF
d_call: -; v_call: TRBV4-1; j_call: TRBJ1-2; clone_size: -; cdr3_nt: TGCGCCAGCAGCCCCCAGGGACTCTATGGCTACACCTTC; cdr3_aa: CASSPQGLYGYTF
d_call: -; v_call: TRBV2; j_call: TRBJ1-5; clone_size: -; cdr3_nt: TGTGCCAGCAGTGAATACCCGGTCAATCAGCCCCAGCATTTT; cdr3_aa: CASSEYPVNQPQHF
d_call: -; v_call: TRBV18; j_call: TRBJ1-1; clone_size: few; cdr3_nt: TGTGCCAGCTCACGCAGCGATGCGGAGGCCACTGAAGCTTTCTTT; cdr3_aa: CASSRSDAEATEAFF
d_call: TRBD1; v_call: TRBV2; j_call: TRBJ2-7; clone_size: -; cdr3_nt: TGTGCCAGCAAGATCGGACTTAGACAGGGGGCTTCCGAGCAGTACTTC; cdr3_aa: CASKIGLRQGASEQYF